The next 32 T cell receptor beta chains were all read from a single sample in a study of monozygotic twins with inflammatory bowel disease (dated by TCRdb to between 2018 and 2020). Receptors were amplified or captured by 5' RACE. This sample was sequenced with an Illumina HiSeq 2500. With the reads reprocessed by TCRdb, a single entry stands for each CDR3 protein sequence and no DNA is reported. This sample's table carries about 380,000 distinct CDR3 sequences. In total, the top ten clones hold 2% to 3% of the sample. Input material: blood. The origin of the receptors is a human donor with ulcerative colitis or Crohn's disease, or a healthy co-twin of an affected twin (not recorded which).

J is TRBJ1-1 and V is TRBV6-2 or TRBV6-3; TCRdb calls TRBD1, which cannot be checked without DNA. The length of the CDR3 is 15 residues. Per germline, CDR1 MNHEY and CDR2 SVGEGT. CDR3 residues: CASSYGAVMNTEAFF.

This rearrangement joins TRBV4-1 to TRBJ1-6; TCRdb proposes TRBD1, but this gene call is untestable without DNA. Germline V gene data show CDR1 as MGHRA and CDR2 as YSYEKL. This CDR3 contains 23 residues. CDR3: CASSQLLGTGTTLLSSYNSPLHF.

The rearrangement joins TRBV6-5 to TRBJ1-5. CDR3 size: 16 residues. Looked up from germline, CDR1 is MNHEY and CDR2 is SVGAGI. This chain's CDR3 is CASSYSWQNSNQPQHF.

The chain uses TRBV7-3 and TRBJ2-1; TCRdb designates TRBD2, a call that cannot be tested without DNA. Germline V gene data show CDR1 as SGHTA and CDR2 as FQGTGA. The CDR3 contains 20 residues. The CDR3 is CASSEGGFLAGAYSYNEQFF. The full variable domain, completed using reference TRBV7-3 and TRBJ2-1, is GAGVSQTPSNKVTEKGKYVELRCDPISGHTALYWYRQSLGQGPEFLIYFQGTGAADDSGLPNDRFFAVRPEGSVSTLKIQRTERGDSAVYLCASSEGGFLAGAYSYNEQFFGPGTRLTVL.

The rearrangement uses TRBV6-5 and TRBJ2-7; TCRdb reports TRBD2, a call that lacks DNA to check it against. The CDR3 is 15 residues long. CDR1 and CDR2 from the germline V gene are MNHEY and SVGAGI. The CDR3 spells CASSSGGGSSYEQYF.

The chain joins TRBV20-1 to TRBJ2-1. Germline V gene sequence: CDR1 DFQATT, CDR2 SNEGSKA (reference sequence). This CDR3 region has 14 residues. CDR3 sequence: CSEQRAGPDNEQFF.

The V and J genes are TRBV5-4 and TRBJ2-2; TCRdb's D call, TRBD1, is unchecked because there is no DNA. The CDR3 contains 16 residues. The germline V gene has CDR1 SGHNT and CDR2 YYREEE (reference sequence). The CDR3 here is CASSPEGQGPTGELFF.

The CDR3 is CASSREGLAGQYF. The rearrangement links TRBV4-3 to TRBJ2-7; TCRdb selects TRBD2, and the lack of DNA leaves this call unchecked. From germline, CDR1 is LGHNA and CDR2 YSLEER. The CDR3 is 13 residues long.

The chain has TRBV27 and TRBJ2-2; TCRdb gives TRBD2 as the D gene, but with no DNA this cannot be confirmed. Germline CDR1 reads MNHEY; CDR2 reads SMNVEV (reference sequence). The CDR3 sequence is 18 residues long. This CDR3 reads CASSPGTSGIFIGGELFF.

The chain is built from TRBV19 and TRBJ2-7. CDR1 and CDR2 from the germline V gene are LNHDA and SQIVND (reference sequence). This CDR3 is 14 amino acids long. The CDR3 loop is CASSIGIVSYEQYF. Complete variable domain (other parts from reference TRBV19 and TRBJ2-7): DGGITQSPKYLFRKEGQNVTLSCEQNLNHDAMYWYRQDPGQGLRLIYYSQIVNDFQKGDIAEGYSVSREKKESFPLTVTSAQKNPTAFYLCASSIGIVSYEQYFGPGTRLTVT.

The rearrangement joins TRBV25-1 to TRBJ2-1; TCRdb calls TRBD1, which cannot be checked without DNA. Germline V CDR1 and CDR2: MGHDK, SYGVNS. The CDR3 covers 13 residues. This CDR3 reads CASSGGGYNEQFF.

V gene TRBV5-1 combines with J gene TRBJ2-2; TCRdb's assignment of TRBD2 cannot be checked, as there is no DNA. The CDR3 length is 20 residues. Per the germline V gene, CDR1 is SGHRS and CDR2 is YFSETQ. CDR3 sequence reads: CASSLVATSGRGKNTGELFF.

This CDR3 reads CAWSVGGQNEKLFF. This rearrangement joins TRBV30 to TRBJ1-4. This CDR3 spans 14 amino acids. The germline V gene encodes CDR1 GTSNPN and CDR2 SVGIG (reference sequence).

CDR3 amino acids: CASSEGRTGRTEAFF. V usage is TRBV2 and J usage is TRBJ1-1; TCRdb returns TRBD1, unconfirmable since there is no DNA. This CDR3 contains 15 residues. From germline, CDR1 is SNHLY and CDR2 FYNNEI.

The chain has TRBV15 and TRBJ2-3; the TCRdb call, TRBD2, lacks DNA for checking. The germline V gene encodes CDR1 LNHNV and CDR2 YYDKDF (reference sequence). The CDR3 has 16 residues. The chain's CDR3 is CATSSGISGATDTQYF.

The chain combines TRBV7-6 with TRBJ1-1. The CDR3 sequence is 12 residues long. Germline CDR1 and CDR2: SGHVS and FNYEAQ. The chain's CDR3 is CASSEGGTEAFF.

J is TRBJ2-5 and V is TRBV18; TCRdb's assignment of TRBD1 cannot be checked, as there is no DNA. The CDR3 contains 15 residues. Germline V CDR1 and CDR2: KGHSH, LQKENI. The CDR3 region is CASSPSARAGETQYF. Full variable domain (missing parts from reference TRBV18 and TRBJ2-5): NAGVMQNPRHLVRRRGQEARLRCSPMKGHSHVYWYRQLPEEGLKFMVYLQKENIIDESGMPKERFSAEFPKEGPSILRIQQVVRGDSAAYFCASSPSARAGETQYFGPGTRLLVL.

The CDR3 reads CASSPPRVDTEAFF. This rearrangement joins TRBV18 to TRBJ1-1. Looked up from germline, CDR1 is KGHSH and CDR2 is LQKENI. The CDR3 extends over 14 amino acids. Together with reference TRBV18 and TRBJ1-1, the CDR3 gives the full variable domain: NAGVMQNPRHLVRRRGQEARLRCSPMKGHSHVYWYRQLPEEGLKFMVYLQKENIIDESGMPKERFSAEFPKEGPSILRIQQVVRGDSAAYFCASSPPRVDTEAFFGQGTRLTVV.

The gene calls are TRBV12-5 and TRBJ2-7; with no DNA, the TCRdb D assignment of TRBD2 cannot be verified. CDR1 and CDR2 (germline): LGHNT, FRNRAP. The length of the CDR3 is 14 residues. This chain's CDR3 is CASVSPLSGYEQYF.

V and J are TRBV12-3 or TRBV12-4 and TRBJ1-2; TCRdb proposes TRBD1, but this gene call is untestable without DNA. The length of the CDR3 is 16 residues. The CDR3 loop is CASSLERLRGYYGYTF.

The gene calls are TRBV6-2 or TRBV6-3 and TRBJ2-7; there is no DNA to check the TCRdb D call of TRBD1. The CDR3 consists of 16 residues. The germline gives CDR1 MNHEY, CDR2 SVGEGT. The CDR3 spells CASSYPPDRGLEEQYF.

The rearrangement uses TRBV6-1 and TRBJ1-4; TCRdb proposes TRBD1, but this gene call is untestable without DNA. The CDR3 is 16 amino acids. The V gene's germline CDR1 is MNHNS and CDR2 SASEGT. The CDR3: CASSGVKGTDYEKLFF.

This chain's CDR3 is CASSPISIGNTEAFF. This rearrangement joins TRBV5-1 to TRBJ1-1. CDR1 is SGHRS and CDR2 is YFSETQ in the germline V gene. This CDR3 is built from 15 residues. Combining the CDR3 with reference TRBV5-1 and TRBJ1-1 gives the whole variable domain KAGVTQTPRYLIKTRGQQVTLSCSPISGHRSVSWYQQTPGQGLQFLFEYFSETQRNKGNFPGRFSGRQFSNSRSEMNVSTLELGDSALYLCASSPISIGNTEAFFGQGTRLTVV.

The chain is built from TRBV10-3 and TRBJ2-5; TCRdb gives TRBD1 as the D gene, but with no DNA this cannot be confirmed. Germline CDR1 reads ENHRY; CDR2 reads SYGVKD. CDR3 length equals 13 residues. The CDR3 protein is CAISGGTGVTQYF.

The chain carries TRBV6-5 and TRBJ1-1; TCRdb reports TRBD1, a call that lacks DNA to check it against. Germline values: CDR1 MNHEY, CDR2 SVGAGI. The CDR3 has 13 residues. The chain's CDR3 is CASRPQGWTEAFF.

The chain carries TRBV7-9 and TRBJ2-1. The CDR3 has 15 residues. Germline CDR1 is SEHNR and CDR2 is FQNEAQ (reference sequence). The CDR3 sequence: CASSLVSVTYNEQFF.

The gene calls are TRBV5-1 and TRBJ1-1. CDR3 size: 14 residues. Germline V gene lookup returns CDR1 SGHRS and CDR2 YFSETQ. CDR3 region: CASSLGPPRTEAFF.

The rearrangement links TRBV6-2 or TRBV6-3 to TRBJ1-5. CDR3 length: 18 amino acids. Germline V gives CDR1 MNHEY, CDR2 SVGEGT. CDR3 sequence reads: CASSYVRGLKYSNQPQHF.

The CDR3 reads CAGSPKQGKGQETQYF. The chain links TRBV18 to TRBJ2-5; TCRdb proposes TRBD1, but this gene call is untestable without DNA. The CDR3 consists of 16 residues. CDR1 is KGHSH and CDR2 is LQKENI in the germline V gene.

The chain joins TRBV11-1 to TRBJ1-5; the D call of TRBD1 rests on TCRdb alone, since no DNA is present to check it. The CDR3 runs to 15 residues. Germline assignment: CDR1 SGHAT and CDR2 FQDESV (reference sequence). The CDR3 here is CASSMTGDGNQPQHF.

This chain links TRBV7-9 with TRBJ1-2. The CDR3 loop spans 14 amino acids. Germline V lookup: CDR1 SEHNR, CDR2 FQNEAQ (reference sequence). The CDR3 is CASSFIHTNYGYTF.

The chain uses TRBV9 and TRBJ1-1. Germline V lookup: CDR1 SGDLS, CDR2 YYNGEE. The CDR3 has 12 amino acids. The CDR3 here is CASSAGSTEAFF.